These 24 T cell receptor beta chains came from one sample sequenced in a study of T cell responses to AZD1222 COVID-19 vaccine. Sequencing used immunoSEQ multiplex PCR; TCRdb keeps in-frame clones, though not all of them. Altogether 110,000 or so clones are present, roughly 86% being singletons, with the ten largest covering roughly 18%. This material consisted of peripheral blood, taken 28 days after the second AZD1222 dose. Every receptor here comes from an adult who received the AZD1222 COVID-19 vaccine.

The rearrangement links TRBV7-9 to TRBJ2-2, with a possible D match to TRBD2 (7 bases). This CDR3 is 15 amino acids long. Trimming pared 1 base from V and 3 bases from J, leaving 9 bases between. Per the germline V gene, CDR1 is SEHNR and CDR2 is FQNEAQ (reference sequence). In DNA form, the CDR3 reads TGTGCCAGCAGCTTAGGCGGGGGCCACACCGGGGAGCTGTTTTTT. Its protein is CASSLGGGHTGELFF.

The genes are TRBV10-1 and TRBJ1-6; 7 positions agree with TRBD1. CDR3 length equals 16 residues. The germline V gene encodes CDR1 WNHNN and CDR2 SYGVQD (reference sequence). CDR3 loop: CPPRPQGRSRKAPLHF. CDR3 DNA: TGCCCCCCCAGACCACAGGGGAGGTCCAGGAAAGCACCCCTCCACTTT.

The chain uses TRBV10-2 and TRBJ2-7; 13 nucleotides line up with TRBD2. The CDR3 contains 17 residues. Germline trimming cut 3 bases from V and 3 bases from J; bases unmatched to any gene: 8. The germline CDR1 and CDR2 sequences are WSHSY and SAAADI. The CDR3 sequence is CASSDLGLAGKLYEQYF. CDR3 bases: TGCGCCAGCAGTGATTTGGGACTAGCGGGAAAACTCTACGAGCAGTACTTC.

The J gene is TRBJ2-2, the V gene TRBV7-9; 7 bases map to TRBD1. J gave up 0 bases and V 11 bases, and 6 bases lay outside the gene matches. The CDR3 extends over 14 amino acids. The germline gives CDR1 SEHNR, CDR2 FQNEAQ (reference sequence). In nucleotides, the CDR3 is TGTGCCCGGACAGGTACCGCGAACACCGGGGAGCTGTTTTTT. This translates into CARTGTANTGELFF.

This chain connects TRBV7-8 to TRBJ1-2; perhaps TRBD1 as D (6 bases). Germline CDR1 reads SGHVS; CDR2 reads FQNEAQ. V was clipped by 4 bases and J by 3 bases, with 15 bases between them. The CDR3 has 15 amino acids. CDR3 nucleotides: TGTGCCAGCAGCTCCCTGGGGGCGGATTACTATGGCTACACCTTC. Translating it yields CASSSLGADYYGYTF.

V usage is TRBV28 and J usage is TRBJ2-3, with 10 bases fitting TRBD2. The CDR3 totals 15 residues. CDR1 MDHEN and CDR2 SYDVKM come from the germline V gene. Trimming removed 9 bases from V and 7 bases from J; junction bases left unmatched: 13. CDR3 amino acids: CASSSGSAGVNTQYF. The DNA for the CDR3 is TGTGCCAGTTCTAGCGGGAGCGCTGGGGTGAATACGCAGTATTTT.

V gene TRBV28 combines with J gene TRBJ2-1, with 8 bases identical to TRBD2. The CDR3 sequence is 20 residues long. V trimming: 5 bases; J trimming: 0 bases; junction bases outside the gene matches: 18. The germline CDR1 and CDR2 sequences are MDHEN and SYDVKM. CDR3 protein: CASSLSGKVIPYDSYNEQFF. The CDR3 DNA sequence: TGTGCCAGCAGTCTTAGCGGGAAGGTCATACCGTATGACTCCTACAATGAGCAGTTCTTC.

This chain links TRBV5-6 with TRBJ2-3; 13 bases line up with TRBD2. CDR1 and CDR2 from the germline V gene are SGHDT and YYEEEE. The CDR3 covers 17 residues. V lost 2 bases and J lost 4; bases outside the gene matches: 7. In DNA form, the CDR3 reads TGTGCCAGCAGCTTTAAGGGACTAGCGGGGTTCGCAGATACGCAGTATTTT. Protein sequence: CASSFKGLAGFADTQYF.

V gene TRBV11-1 combines with J gene TRBJ2-4; 8 positions agree with TRBD1. The ends lost 4 bases at V and 3 bases at J; junction bases unmatched: 5. The CDR3 has 15 amino acids. The germline CDR1 and CDR2 sequences are SGHAT and FQDESV (reference sequence). Here the CDR3 DNA reads TGTGCCAGCAGCTCTACACAGGGGGTCAAAAACATTCAGTACTTC. Its protein product is CASSSTQGVKNIQYF.

The chain carries TRBV28 and TRBJ2-7; TRBD1 matches 11 bases. From germline, CDR1 is MDHEN and CDR2 SYDVKM. The V segment lost 4 bases and the J segment 7 bases; nucleotides outside the gene matches: 18. The CDR3 is 18 amino acids. In nucleotides, the CDR3 is TGTGCCAGCAGTTCCGACATCTTAACCGGGACAGGGGGGACGGAGCAGTACTTC. It translates to CASSSDILTGTGGTEQYF.

This chain joins TRBV28 and TRBJ1-1; TRBD1 is a possible D gene (5 bases). Per the germline V gene, CDR1 is MDHEN and CDR2 is SYDVKM. The ends were cut back, 6 bases at V and 2 bases at J, with 7 bases in the middle. The CDR3 extends over 12 amino acids. CDR3 DNA sequence: TGTGCCAGCAGAACAGGTAACACTGAAGCTTTCTTT. Its translation: CASRTGNTEAFF.

This chain links TRBV18 with TRBJ2-7, with unresolved D. There are 14 residues in the CDR3. The germline V and J ends were trimmed by 2 bases and 1 base, with 9 bases remaining between them. The germline gives CDR1 KGHSH, CDR2 LQKENI. Here the CDR3 DNA reads TGTGCCAGCTCACCAGCCGACATGTCCTACGAGCAGTACTTC. Its translation: CASSPADMSYEQYF.

The chain joins TRBV27 to TRBJ1-4, with D hard to call. CDR3 length: 13 residues. Per the germline V gene, CDR1 is MNHEY and CDR2 is SMNVEV (reference sequence). Trimming shortened V by 3 bases and J by 8 bases, and 10 bases separated the two germline ends. The CDR3: CASSFQGGEKLFF. DNA of the CDR3: TGTGCCAGCAGTTTCCAAGGTGGGGAAAAACTGTTTTTT.

This clone was recorded only once. V is TRBV19 and J is TRBJ1-5; 9 bases agree with TRBD1. This CDR3 comprises 13 residues. V was pared by 8 bases and J by 4 bases, with 3 bases of the junction left unmatched. The germline CDR1 and CDR2 sequences are LNHDA and SQIVND (reference sequence). The CDR3: CASGGTGNQPQHF. In nucleotides, the CDR3 is TGTGCCAGTGGGGGGACAGGGAATCAGCCCCAGCATTTT.

The rearrangement uses TRBV27 and TRBJ2-3; weak D call: TRBD1 (6 bases). V shed 6 bases and J shed 2 bases, with 24 bases lying between them. This CDR3 comprises 18 residues. Germline CDR1 reads MNHEY; CDR2 reads SMNVEV (reference sequence). The CDR3 DNA is TGTGCCAGCAGAACTGAGGGACATCCCTTCATATCCACAGATACGCAGTATTTT. Translation gives CASRTEGHPFISTDTQYF.

This clone was detected only a few times. CDR3: CASSGGTYREWDTEAFF. In DNA, the CDR3 is TGTGCCAGCAGCGGGGGGACTTACAGGGAATGGGACACTGAAGCTTTCTTT. The J gene is TRBJ1-1, the V gene TRBV5-8, with D possibly TRBD1 on 6 matching bases. The length of the CDR3 is 17 residues. Germline V gene data show CDR1 as SGHTS and CDR2 as YDEGEE. V lost 4 bases and J 3 bases, leaving 22 bases between the germline ends.

This clone has a single count. The chain employs TRBV6-2 or TRBV6-3 and TRBJ1-2; the D gene is possibly TRBD1 (6 bases). The CDR3 sequence is 15 residues long. Trimming left V 4 bases short and J 3 bases short, with 15 bases between. The V gene's germline CDR1 is MNHEY and CDR2 SVGEGT. The CDR3 nucleotides read TGTGCCAGCAGTTCGAGGGGGTCCGCCTACTATGGCTACACCTTC. Residues: CASSSRGSAYYGYTF.

V and J are TRBV7-2 and TRBJ1-2; TRBD1 agrees at 11 bases. CDR1 is SGHTA, CDR2 FQGNSA, per germline. V trimming: 5 bases; J trimming: 4 bases; junction bases outside the gene matches: 6. This CDR3 has 15 residues. For the CDR3, the DNA is TGTGCCAGCAGCGACCGGACAGGGGGCATCTATGGCTACACCTTC. It specifies CASSDRTGGIYGYTF.

V and J are TRBV4-1 and TRBJ1-4; D perhaps matches TRBD1 (6 bases). The CDR3 loop spans 17 amino acids. The ends were cut back, 2 bases at V and 1 base at J, with 14 bases in the middle. From germline, CDR1 is MGHRA and CDR2 YSYEKL. The CDR3 protein is CASSQQWDTGTNEKLFF. The CDR3 DNA is TGCGCCAGCAGCCAACAATGGGACACGGGAACTAATGAAAAACTGTTTTTT.

CDR3 sequence reads: CASSQQEDSPLHF. Written as DNA, the CDR3 is TGTGCCAGCAGCCAACAGGAGGATTCACCCCTCCACTTT. V is TRBV3-1 (or the pseudogene TRBV3-2) and J is TRBJ1-6; D is undetermined. This CDR3 region has 13 residues. The V and J ends lost 2 bases and 8 bases respectively, with 7 bases between them. The germline V gene has CDR1 LGHDT and CDR2 YNNKEL (reference sequence).

This sequence joins TRBV24-1 and TRBJ2-1; D is ambiguous. The CDR3 runs to 14 residues. Germline-derived CDR1 and CDR2 are KGHDR and SFDVKD. Trimming removed 0 bases from V and 5 bases from J, with 7 bases in between. The CDR3 protein is CATSDLGTHNEQFF. In DNA, the CDR3 is TGTGCCACCAGTGATTTGGGAACCCACAATGAGCAGTTCTTC.

This rearrangement joins TRBV7-2 to TRBJ2-1; D is ambiguous. Germline V gene sequence: CDR1 SGHTA, CDR2 FQGNSA. The CDR3 has 15 amino acids. The V gene lost 1 base and the J gene lost 0 bases, with 7 bases spanning the gap. The CDR3 DNA reads TGTGCCAGCAGCTTAGACCCGAGCTCCTACAATGAGCAGTTCTTC. It is translated as CASSLDPSSYNEQFF.

The rearrangement joins TRBV18 to TRBJ1-1, with TRBD1 as a possible D gene (6 bases). Trimming left V 2 bases short and J 2 bases short, with 15 bases between. The CDR3 runs 16 residues. Germline CDR1 reads KGHSH; CDR2 reads LQKENI. The CDR3 reads CASSPYRAEGNTEAFF. DNA of the CDR3: TGTGCCAGCTCACCATACAGGGCGGAAGGAAACACTGAAGCTTTCTTT.

The chain links TRBV4-1 to TRBJ2-7; weak D call: TRBD1 (5 bases). CDR3 length equals 14 residues. Germline-derived CDR1 and CDR2 are MGHRA and YSYEKL. Trimming removed 1 base at V and 2 bases at J, with 9 bases between. The CDR3 sequence: CASSQVQGPYEQYF. DNA for the CDR3: TGCGCCAGCAGCCAAGTTCAGGGTCCCTACGAGCAGTACTTC.